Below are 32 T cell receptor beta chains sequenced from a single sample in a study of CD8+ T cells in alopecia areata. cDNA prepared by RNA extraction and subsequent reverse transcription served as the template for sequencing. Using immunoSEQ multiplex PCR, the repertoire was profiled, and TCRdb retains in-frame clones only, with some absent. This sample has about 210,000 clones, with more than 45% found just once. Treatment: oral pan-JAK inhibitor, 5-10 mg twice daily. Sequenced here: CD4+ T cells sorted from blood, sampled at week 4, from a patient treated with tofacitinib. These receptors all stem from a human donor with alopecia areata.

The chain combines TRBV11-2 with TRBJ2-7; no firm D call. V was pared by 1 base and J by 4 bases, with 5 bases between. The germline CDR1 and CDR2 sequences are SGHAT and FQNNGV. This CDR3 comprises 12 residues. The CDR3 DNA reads TGTGCCAGCAGCTTAGTTGGGTACGAGCAGTACTTC. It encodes CASSLVGYEQYF.

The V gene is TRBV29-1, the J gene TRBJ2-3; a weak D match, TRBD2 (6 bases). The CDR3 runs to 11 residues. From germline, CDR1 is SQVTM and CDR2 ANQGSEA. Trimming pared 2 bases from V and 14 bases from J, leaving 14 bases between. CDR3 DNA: TGCAGCGTTGAACGCGGAGGGGAACCGTATTTT. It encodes CSVERGGEPYF.

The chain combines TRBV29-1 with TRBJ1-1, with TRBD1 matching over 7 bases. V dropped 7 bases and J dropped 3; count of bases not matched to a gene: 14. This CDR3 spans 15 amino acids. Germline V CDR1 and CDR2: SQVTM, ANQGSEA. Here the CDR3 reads CSARNRATGDTEAFF. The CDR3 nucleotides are TGCAGCGCCCGGAACCGGGCCACAGGGGACACTGAAGCTTTCTTT.

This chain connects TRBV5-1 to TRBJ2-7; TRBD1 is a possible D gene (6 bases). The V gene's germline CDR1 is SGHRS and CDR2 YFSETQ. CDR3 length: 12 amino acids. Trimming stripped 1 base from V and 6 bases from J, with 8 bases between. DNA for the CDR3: TGCGCCAGCAGCTTGCAAGGGGGCGAGCAGTACTTC. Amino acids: CASSLQGGEQYF.

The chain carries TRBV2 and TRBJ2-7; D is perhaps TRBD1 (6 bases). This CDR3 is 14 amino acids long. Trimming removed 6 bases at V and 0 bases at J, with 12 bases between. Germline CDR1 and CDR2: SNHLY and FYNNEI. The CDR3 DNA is TGTGCCAGCAGACAGGGTGGGAGCTCCTACGAGCAGTACTTC. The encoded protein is CASRQGGSSYEQYF.

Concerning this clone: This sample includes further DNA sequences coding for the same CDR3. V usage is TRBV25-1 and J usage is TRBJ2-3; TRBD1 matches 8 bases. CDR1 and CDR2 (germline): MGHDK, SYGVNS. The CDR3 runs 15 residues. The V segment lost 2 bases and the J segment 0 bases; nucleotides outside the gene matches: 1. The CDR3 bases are TGTGCCAGCAGTGAACAGGGGGCGAGCACAGATACGCAGTATTTT. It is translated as CASSEQGASTDTQYF.

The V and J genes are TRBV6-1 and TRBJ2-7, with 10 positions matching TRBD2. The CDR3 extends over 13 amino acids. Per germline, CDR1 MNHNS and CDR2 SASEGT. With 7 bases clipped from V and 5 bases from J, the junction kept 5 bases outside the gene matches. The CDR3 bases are TGTGCCAGCATGTCTAGCGGGGGTGACGAGCAGTACTTC. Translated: CASMSSGGDEQYF.

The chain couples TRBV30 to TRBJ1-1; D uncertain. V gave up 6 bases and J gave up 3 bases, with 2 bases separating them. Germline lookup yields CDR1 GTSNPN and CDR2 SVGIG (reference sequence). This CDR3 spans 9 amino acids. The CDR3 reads CACDTEAFF. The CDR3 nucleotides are TGTGCCTGCGACACTGAAGCTTTCTTT.

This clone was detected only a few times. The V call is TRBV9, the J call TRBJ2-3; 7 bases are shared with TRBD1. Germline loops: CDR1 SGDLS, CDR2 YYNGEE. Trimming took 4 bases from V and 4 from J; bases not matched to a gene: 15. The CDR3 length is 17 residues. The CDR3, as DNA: TGTGCCAGCAGCTTCACCGGGACAGTGAGGGGCTCAGATACGCAGTATTTT. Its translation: CASSFTGTVRGSDTQYF.

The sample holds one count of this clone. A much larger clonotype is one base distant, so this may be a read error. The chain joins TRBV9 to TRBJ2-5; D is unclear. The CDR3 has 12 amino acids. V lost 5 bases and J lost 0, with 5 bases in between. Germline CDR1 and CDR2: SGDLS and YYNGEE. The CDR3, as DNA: TGTGCCAGCAGTGGGTACCAAGAGACCCAGTACTTC. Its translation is CASSGYQETQYF. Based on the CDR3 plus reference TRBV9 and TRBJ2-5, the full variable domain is DSGVTQTPKHLITATGQRVTLRCSPRSGDLSVYWYQQSLDQGLQFLIQYYNGEERAKGNILERFSAQQFPDLHSELNLSSLELGDSALYFCASSGYQETQYFGPGTRLLVL.

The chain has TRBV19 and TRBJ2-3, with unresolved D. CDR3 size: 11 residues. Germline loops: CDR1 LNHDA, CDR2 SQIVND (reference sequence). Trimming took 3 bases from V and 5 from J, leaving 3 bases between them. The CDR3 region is CASSIGDTQYF. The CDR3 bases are TGTGCCAGTAGTATTGGAGATACGCAGTATTTT. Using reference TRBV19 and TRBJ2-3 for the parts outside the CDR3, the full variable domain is DGGITQSPKYLFRKEGQNVTLSCEQNLNHDAMYWYRQDPGQGLRLIYYSQIVNDFQKGDIAEGYSVSREKKESFPLTVTSAQKNPTAFYLCASSIGDTQYFGPGTRLTVL.

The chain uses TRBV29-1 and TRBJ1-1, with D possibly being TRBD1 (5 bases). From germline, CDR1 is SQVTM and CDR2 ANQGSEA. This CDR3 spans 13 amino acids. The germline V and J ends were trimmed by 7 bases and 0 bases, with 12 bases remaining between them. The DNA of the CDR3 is TGCAGCGGAGCCAGGGCCATGAACACTGAAGCTTTCTTT. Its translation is CSGARAMNTEAFF.

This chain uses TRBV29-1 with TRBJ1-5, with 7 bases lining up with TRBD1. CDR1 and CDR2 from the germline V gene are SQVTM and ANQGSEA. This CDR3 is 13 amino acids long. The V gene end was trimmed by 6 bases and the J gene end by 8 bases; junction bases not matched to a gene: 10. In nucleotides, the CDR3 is TGCAGCGTCACGACAGGGCCCGGTGAGCCCCAGCATTTT. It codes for CSVTTGPGEPQHF.

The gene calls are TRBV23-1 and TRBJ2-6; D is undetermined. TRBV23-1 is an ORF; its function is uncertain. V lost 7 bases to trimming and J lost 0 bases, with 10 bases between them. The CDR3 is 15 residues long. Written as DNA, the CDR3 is TGCGCCAGCACCCGGGTCCTCTCTGGGGCCAACGTCCTGACTTTC. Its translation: CASTRVLSGANVLTF.

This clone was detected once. The CDR3 region is CASSLGQIYEQYF. The CDR3 DNA sequence: TGTGCCAGCAGCTTGGGACAGATCTACGAGCAGTACTTC. The rearrangement links TRBV7-2 to TRBJ2-7, with 7 positions matching TRBD1. The CDR3 has 13 residues. Germline V gives CDR1 SGHTA, CDR2 FQGNSA. V gave up 3 bases and J gave up 3 bases; unmatched junction bases: 2.

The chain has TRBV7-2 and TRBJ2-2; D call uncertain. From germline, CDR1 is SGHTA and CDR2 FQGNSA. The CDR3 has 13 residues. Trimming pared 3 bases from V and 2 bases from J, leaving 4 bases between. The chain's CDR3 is CASSFDNTGELFF. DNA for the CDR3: TGTGCCAGCAGCTTCGATAACACCGGGGAGCTGTTTTTT.

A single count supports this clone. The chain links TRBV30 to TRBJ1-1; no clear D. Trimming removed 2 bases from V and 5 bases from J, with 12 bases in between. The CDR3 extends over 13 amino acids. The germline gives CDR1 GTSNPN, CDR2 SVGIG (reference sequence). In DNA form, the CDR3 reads TGTGCCTGGAGTTTCGGTGCTTTTACTGAAGCTTTCTTT. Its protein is CAWSFGAFTEAFF.

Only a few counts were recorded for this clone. The CDR3 here is CASSIDRDVYGYTF. In nucleotides, the CDR3 is TGTGCCAGTAGTATAGACAGGGATGTCTATGGCTACACCTTC. The chain is built from TRBV19 and TRBJ1-2; maybe TRBD1 (5 bases). The CDR3 loop spans 14 amino acids. V gave up 0 bases and J gave up 4 bases, with 9 bases separating them. The germline V gene has CDR1 LNHDA and CDR2 SQIVND (reference sequence).

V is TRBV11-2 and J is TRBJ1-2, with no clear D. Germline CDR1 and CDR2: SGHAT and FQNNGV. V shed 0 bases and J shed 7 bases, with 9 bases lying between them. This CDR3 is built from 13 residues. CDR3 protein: CASSLDGIGGYTF. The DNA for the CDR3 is TGTGCCAGCAGCTTAGATGGGATCGGTGGCTACACCTTC.

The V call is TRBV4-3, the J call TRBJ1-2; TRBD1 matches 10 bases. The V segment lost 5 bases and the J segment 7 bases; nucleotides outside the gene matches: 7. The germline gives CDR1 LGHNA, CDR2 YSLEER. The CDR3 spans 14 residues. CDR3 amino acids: CASSILTGGLGYTF. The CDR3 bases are TGCGCCAGCAGCATTTTGACAGGGGGCCTTGGCTACACCTTC.

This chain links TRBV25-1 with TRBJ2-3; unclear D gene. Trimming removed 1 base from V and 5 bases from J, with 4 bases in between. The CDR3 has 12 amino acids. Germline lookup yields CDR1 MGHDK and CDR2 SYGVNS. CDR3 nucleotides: TGTGCCAGCAGTGAATGGGAAGATACGCAGTATTTT. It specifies CASSEWEDTQYF.

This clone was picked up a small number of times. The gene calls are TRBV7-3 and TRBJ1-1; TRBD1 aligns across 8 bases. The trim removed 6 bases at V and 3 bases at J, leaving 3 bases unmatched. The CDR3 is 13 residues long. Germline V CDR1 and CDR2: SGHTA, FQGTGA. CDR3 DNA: TGTGCCAGCAGTCGGACAGGGTACACTGAAGCTTTCTTT. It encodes CASSRTGYTEAFF.

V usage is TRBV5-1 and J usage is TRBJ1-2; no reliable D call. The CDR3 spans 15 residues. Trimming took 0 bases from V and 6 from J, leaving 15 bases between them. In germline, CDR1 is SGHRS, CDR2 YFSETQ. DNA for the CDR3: TGCGCCAGCAGCTTGGCCGGCCAGAAAGGGCATGGCTACACCTTC. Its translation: CASSLAGQKGHGYTF.

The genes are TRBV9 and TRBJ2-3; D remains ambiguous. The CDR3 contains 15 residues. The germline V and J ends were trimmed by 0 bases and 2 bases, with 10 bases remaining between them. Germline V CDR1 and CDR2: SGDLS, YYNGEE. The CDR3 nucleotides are TGTGCCAGCAGCGTAGTTAGCAGCGACACAGATACGCAGTATTTT. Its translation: CASSVVSSDTDTQYF.

The CDR3 reads CSVETPYYGYTF. The CDR3 DNA follows: TGCAGCGTTGAAACCCCGTACTATGGCTACACCTTC. The chain uses TRBV29-1 and TRBJ1-2; D is undetermined. Germline V gene data show CDR1 as SQVTM and CDR2 as ANQGSEA. CDR3 length: 12 amino acids. Trimming removed 2 bases at V and 3 bases at J, with 7 bases between.

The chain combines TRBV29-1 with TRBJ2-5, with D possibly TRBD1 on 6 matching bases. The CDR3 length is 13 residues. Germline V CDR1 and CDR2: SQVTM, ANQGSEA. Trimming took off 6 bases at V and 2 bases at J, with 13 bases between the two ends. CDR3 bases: TGCAGCGTCAAAACCACAGGGCAAGAGACCCAGTACTTC. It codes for CSVKTTGQETQYF.

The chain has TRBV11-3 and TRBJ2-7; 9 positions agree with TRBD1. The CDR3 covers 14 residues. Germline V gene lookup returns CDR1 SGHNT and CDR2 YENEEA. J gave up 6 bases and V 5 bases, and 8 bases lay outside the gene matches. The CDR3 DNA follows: TGTGCCAGCAGCCCGCCCGGGACAGGGTTCGAGCAGTACTTC. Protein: CASSPPGTGFEQYF.

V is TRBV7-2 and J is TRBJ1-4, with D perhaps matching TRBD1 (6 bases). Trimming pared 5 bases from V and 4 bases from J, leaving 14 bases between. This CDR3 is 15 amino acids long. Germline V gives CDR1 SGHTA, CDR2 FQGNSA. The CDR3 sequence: CASSQSDRLNEKLFF. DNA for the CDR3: TGTGCCAGCAGCCAATCGGACAGACTTAATGAAAAACTGTTTTTT.

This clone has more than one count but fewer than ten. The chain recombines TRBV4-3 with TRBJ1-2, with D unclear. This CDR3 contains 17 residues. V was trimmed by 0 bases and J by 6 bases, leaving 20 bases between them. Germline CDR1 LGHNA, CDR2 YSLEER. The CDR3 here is CASSQDRRMPPSDGYTF. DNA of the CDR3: TGCGCCAGCAGCCAAGACCGTAGGATGCCGCCCTCAGATGGCTACACCTTC.

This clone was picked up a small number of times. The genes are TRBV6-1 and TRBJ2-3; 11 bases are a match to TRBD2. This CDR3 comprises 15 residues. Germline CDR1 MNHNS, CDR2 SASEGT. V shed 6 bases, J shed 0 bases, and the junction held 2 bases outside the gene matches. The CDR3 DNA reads TGTGCCAGCAGCCCTAGCGGGGGGAGCACAGATACGCAGTATTTT. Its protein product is CASSPSGGSTDTQYF.

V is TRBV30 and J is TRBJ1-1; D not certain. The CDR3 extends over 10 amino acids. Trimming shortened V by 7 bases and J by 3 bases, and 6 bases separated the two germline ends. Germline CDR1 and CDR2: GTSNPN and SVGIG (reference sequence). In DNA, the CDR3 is TGTGCCTCCCTGGACACTGAAGCTTTCTTT. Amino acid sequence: CASLDTEAFF.

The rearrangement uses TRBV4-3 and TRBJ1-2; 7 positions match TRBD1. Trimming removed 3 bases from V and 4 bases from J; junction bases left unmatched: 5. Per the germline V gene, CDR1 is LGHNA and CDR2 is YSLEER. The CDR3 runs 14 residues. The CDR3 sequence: CASSQDRTSYGYTF. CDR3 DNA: TGCGCCAGCAGCCAGGACAGGACGAGCTATGGCTACACCTTC.